The 7 T cell receptor beta chains below were found in one sample sequenced in a study of blood T cells in healthy people across ages. Together with a sample-barcoded 5' primer, a J-beta primer mix was included in a second PCR lasting roughly 6 to 12 cycles. TCRdb reprocessed the 5' RACE reads via MiXCR and lists one record per CDR3 protein. This sample has roughly 1,100,000 distinct CDR3 sequences; 20% to 25% occur once, and the top ten carry around 0.75%. These data also formed part of another study, on T cells of mothers and their children.

What was sequenced was blood. These receptors were collected from a girl aged 2-15 years in good health.

J is TRBJ1-3 and V is TRBV12-3 or TRBV12-4; no definite D call. This CDR3 has 16 residues. The ends were cut back, 4 bases at V and 0 bases at J, with 13 bases in the middle. In nucleotides, the CDR3 is TGTGCCAGCAGTTGGAGTCATCTGAGCTCTGGAAACACCATATATTTT. This sequence encodes CASSWSHLSSGNTIYF.

This clonotype occurred a few times. The chain recombines TRBV4-1 with TRBJ1-2; TRBD1 might be the D (5 bases). Trimming left V 4 bases short and J 8 bases short, with 17 bases between. CDR1 and CDR2 from the germline V gene are MGHRA and YSYEKL. The CDR3 is made up of 14 amino acids. The CDR3 nucleotides read TGCGCCAGCAGCCGGGGGTTCGGGGCAGGCGGCTACACCTTC. It translates to CASSRGFGAGGYTF.

The CDR3 spells CASSPSEVGANVLTF. The CDR3 bases are TGTGCCAGCAGTCCCTCTGAGGTTGGGGCCAACGTCCTGACTTTC. The chain recombines TRBV27 with TRBJ2-6; the D is unclear. CDR3 size: 15 residues. The ends were cut back, 5 bases at V and 3 bases at J, with 11 bases in the middle. The germline gives CDR1 MNHEY, CDR2 SMNVEV (reference sequence).

The V call is TRBV20-1, the J call TRBJ1-2; D is possibly TRBD1 (5 bases). In germline, CDR1 is DFQATT, CDR2 SNEGSKA (reference sequence). Trimming removed 4 bases at V and 7 bases at J, with 10 bases between. This CDR3 spans 11 amino acids. The CDR3 sequence is CSAIRTSGYTF. In DNA form, the CDR3 reads TGCAGTGCTATTAGGACATCTGGCTACACCTTC.

Regarding this clonotype: Germline and junction disagree at one end, which may indicate a read error. This rearrangement joins TRBV6-5 to TRBJ2-4; no clear D. The CDR3 sequence is 14 residues long. Germline V gene lookup returns CDR1 MNHEY and CDR2 SVGAGI. The CDR3 DNA reads as TGTGCCAGCAGCCCAACGGCTCTATCAAACATTCGGTACTTC. Its translation is CASSPTALSNIRYF.

The J gene is TRBJ2-3, the V gene TRBV29-1, with 7 positions matching TRBD2. The V gene's germline CDR1 is SQVTM and CDR2 ANQGSEA. V trimming: 6 bases; J trimming: 2 bases; junction bases outside the gene matches: 17. The CDR3 length is 17 residues. The DNA for the CDR3 is TGCAGCGTCACCTGGGGGGGTTGGCGGGGGATCACAGATACGCAGTATTTT. This encodes CSVTWGGWRGITDTQYF.

This clonotype was found a few times. This chain joins TRBV7-9 and TRBJ1-5, with D perhaps TRBD1 (5 bases). V shed 4 bases and J shed 7 bases, with 8 bases lying between them. Looked up from germline, CDR1 is SEHNR and CDR2 is FQNEAQ (reference sequence). This CDR3 has 12 residues. This CDR3 is CASSWGLQPQHF. The CDR3 nucleotides read TGTGCCAGCAGCTGGGGGTTACAGCCCCAGCATTTT.